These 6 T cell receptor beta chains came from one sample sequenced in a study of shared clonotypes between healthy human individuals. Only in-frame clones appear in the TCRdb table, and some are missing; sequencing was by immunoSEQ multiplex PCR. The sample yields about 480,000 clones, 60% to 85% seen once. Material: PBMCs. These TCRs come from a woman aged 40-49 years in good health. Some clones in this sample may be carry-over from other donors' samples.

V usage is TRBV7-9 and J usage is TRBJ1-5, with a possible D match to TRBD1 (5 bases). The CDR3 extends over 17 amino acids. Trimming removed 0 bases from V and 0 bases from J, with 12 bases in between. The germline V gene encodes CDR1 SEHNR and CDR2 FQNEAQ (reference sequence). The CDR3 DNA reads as TGTGCCAGCAGCTTAGCCGGACATCAGTATAGCAATCAGCCCCAGCATTTT. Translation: CASSLAGHQYSNQPQHF.

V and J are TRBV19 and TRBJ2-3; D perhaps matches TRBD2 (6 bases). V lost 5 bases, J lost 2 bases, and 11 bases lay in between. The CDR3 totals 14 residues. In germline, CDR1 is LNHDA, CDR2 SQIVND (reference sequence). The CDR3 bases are TGTGCCAGTAGTGGGGGGACGACCACAGATACGCAGTATTTT. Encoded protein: CASSGGTTTDTQYF. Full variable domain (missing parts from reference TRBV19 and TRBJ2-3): DGGITQSPKYLFRKEGQNVTLSCEQNLNHDAMYWYRQDPGQGLRLIYYSQIVNDFQKGDIAEGYSVSREKKESFPLTVTSAQKNPTAFYLCASSGGTTTDTQYFGPGTRLTVL.

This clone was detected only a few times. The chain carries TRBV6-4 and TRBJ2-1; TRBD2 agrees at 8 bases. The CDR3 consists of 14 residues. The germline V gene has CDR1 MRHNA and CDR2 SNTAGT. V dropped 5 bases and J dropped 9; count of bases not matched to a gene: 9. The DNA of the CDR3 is TGTGCCAGCAGTAGCGGGAGCGTTGAGGGTGAGCAGTTCTTC. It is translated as CASSSGSVEGEQFF.

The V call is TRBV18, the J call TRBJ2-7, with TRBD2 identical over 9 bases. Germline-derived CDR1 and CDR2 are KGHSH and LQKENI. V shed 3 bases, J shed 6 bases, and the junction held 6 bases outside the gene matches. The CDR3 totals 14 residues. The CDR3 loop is CASSPGGRAGEQYF. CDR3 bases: TGTGCCAGCTCACCGGGCGGGAGGGCCGGCGAGCAGTACTTC.

The CDR3 protein is CASSLRVLGGIQETQYF. DNA for the CDR3: TGTGCCAGCAGCCTTCGTGTTTTGGGGGGAATCCAAGAGACCCAGTACTTC. The chain has TRBV4-2 and TRBJ2-5, with D perhaps TRBD2 (6 bases). V shed 4 bases and J shed 1 base, with 19 bases lying between them. This CDR3 has 17 amino acids. The germline V gene has CDR1 LGHNA and CDR2 YNFKEQ.

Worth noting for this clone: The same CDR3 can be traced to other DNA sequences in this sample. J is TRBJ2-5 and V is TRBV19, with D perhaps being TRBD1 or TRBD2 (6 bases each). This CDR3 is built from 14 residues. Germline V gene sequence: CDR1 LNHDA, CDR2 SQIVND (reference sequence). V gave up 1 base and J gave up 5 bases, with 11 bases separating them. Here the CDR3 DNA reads TGTGCCAGTAGTATAGGCCAAGGGGGGGAGACCCAGTACTTC. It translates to CASSIGQGGETQYF.